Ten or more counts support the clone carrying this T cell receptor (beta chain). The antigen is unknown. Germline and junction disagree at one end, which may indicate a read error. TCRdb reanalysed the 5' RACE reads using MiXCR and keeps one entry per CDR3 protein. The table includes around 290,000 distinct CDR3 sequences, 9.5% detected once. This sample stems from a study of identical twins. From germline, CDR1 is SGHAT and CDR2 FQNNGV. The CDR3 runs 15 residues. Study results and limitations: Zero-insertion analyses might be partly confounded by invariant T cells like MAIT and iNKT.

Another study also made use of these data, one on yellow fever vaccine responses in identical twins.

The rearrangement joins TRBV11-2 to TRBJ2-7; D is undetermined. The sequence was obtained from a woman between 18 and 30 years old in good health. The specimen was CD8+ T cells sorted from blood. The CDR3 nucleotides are TGTGCCAGCAACTTATTCGGAACATTTAGTTACGAGCAGTACTTC. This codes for CASNLFGTFSYEQYF.